The entry that follows covers one TCR beta chain sequence. Its antigen is still unknown. The record originates from a study of T cells after yellow fever vaccination. Study findings and constraints: Weaker, the secondary response peaked sooner, at day 5 versus 15.

Each CDR3 protein is one row after TCRdb ran MiXCR on the 5' RACE reads. The sample includes some 670,000 distinct CDR3 sequences, 9% to 15% seen only once; the top ten take 14% to 15%. This specimen consisted of PBMCs, obtained on the day of the yellow fever booster vaccination. The sequence was obtained from a young man who received the YFV17D yellow fever vaccine.

The CDR3 loop is CASSRDLAGYNEQFF. The CDR3 DNA reads as TGCGCCAGCAGCCGAGATCTAGCGGGCTACAATGAGCAGTTCTTC. This chain links TRBV4-3 with TRBJ2-1, with 8 bases fitting TRBD2. The CDR3 totals 15 residues. V dropped 4 bases and J dropped 3; count of bases not matched to a gene: 5. CDR1 is LGHNA and CDR2 is YSLEER in the germline V gene.